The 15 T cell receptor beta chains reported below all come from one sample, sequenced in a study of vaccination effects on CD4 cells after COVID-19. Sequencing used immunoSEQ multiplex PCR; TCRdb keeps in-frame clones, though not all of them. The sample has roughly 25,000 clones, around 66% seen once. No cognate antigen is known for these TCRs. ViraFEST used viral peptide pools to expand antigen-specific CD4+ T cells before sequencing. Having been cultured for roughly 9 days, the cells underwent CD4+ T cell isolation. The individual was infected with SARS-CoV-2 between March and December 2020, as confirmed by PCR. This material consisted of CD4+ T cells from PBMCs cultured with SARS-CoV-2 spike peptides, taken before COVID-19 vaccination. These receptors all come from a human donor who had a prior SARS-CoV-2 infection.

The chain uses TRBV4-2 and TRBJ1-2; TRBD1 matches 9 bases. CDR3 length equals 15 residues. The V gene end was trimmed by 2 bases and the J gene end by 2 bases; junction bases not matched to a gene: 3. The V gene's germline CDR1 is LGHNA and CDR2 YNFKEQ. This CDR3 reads CASSQTGQGNYGYTF. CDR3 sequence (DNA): TGTGCCAGCAGCCAAACGGGACAGGGAAACTATGGCTACACCTTC.

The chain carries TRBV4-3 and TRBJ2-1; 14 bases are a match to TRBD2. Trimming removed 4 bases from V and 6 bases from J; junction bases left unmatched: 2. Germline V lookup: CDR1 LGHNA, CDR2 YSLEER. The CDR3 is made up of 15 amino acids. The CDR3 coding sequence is TGCGCCAGCAGCCTTGGACTAGCGGGAGGCAATGAGCAGTTCTTC. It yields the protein CASSLGLAGGNEQFF.

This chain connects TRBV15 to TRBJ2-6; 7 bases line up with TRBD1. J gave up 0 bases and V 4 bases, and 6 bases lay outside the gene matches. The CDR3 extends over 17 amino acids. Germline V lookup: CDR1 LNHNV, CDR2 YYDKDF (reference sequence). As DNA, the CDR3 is TGTGCCACCAGCAAAGAGGGACAGATCTCTGGGGCCAACGTCCTGACTTTC. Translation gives CATSKEGQISGANVLTF.

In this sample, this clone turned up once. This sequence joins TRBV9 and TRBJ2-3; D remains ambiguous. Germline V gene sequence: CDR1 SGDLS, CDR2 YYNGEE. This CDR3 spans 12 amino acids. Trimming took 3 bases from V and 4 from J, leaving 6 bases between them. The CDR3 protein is CASSEGSDTQYF. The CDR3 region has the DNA TGTGCCAGCAGCGAAGGATCAGATACGCAGTATTTT.

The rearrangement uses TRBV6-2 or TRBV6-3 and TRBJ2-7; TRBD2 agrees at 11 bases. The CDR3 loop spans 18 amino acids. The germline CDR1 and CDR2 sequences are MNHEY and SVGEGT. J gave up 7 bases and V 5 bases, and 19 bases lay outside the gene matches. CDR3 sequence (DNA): TGTGCCAGCAGTATTCGACTAGCGGGGCCTTCGGTCCCGCGTGAGCAGTACTTC. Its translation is CASSIRLAGPSVPREQYF.

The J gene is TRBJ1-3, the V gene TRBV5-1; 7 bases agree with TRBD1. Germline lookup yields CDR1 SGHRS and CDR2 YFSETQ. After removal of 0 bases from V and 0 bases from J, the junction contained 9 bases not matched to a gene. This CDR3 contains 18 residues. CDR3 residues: CASSLVAGGSLSGNTIYF. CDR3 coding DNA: TGCGCCAGCAGCTTGGTGGCAGGGGGTTCTCTCTCTGGAAACACCATATATTTT.

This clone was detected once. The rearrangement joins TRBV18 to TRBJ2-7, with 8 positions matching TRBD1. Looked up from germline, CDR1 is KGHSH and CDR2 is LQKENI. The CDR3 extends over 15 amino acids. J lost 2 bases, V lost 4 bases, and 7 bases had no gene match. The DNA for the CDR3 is TGTGCCAGCTCACGAGGACAGGGCGTAACCTACGAGCAGTACTTC. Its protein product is CASSRGQGVTYEQYF.

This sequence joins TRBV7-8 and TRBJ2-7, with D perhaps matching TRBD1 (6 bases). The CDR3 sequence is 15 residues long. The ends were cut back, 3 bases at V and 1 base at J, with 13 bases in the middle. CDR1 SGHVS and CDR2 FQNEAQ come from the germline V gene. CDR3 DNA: TGTGCCAGCAGCTTCGGGACACGGGGTTCCTACGAGCAGTACTTC. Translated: CASSFGTRGSYEQYF.

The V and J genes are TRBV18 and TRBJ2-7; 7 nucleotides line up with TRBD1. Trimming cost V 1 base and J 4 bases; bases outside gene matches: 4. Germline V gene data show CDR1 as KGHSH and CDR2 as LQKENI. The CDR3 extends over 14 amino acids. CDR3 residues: CASSPQGAGYEQYF. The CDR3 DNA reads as TGTGCCAGCTCACCACAGGGGGCGGGTTACGAGCAGTACTTC. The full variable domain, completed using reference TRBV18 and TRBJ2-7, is NAGVMQNPRHLVRRRGQEARLRCSPMKGHSHVYWYRQLPEEGLKFMVYLQKENIIDESGMPKERFSAEFPKEGPSILRIQQVVRGDSAAYFCASSPQGAGYEQYFGPGTRLTVT.

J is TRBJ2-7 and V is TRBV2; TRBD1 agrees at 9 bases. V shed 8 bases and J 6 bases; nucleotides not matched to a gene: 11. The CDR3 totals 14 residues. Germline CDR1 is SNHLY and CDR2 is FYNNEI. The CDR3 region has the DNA TGTGCCAGCGGCCGAGGGACAGGGTATCCCGAGCAGTACTTC. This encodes CASGRGTGYPEQYF.

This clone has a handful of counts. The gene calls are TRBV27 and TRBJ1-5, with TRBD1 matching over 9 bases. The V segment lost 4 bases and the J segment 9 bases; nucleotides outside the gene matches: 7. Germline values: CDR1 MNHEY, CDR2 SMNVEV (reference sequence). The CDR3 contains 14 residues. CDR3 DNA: TGTGCCAGCAGTTCCTGGGACAGGGACGGGCCCCAGCATTTT. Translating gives CASSSWDRDGPQHF.

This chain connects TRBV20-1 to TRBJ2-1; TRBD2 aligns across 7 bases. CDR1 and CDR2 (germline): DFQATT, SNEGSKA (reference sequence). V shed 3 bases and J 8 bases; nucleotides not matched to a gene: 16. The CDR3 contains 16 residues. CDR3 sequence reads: CSASGQAGSPRDEQFF. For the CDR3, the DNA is TGCAGTGCTAGTGGCCAAGCGGGATCCCCGCGGGATGAGCAGTTCTTC.

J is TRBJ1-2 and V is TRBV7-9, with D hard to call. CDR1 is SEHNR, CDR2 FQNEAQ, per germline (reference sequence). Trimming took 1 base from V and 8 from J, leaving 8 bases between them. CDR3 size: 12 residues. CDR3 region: CASSLDTRGYTF. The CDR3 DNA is TGTGCCAGCAGCTTAGATACTCGCGGCTACACCTTC.

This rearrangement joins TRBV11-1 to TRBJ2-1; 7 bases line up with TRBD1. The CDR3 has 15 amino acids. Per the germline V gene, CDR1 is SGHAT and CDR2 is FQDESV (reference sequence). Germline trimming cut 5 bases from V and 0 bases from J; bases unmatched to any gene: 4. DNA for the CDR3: TGTGCCAGCAGCAGACAGGGTAGCTCCTACAATGAGCAGTTCTTC. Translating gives CASSRQGSSYNEQFF.

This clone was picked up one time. The CDR3 spells CASSFEGSGTPSYNEQFF. Here the CDR3 DNA reads TGTGCCAGCAGCTTTGAGGGGTCCGGGACACCATCATACAATGAGCAGTTCTTC. The rearrangement links TRBV7-2 to TRBJ2-1; TRBD1 is a possible D gene (6 bases). Germline CDR1 is SGHTA and CDR2 is FQGNSA. V lost 3 bases and J lost 4, with 22 bases in between. The CDR3 is made up of 18 amino acids.